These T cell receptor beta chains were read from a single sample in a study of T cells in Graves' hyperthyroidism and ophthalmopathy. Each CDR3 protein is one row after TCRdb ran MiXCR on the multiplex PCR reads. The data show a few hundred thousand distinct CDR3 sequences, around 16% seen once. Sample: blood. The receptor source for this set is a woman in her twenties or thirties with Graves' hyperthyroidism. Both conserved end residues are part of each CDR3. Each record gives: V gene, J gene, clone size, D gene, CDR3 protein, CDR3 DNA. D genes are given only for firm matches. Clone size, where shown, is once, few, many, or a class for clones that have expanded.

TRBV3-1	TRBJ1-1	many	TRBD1	CASSPGQGAGTEAFF	TGTGCCAGCAGCCCAGGACAGGGGGCGGGAACTGAAGCTTTCTTT
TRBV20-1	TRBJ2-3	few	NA	CSCRTSLGTDTQYF	TGCAGTTGCCGTACTAGCCTGGGCACAGATACGCAGTATTTT
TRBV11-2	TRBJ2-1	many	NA	CASSLAAVDEQFF	TGTGCCAGCAGCTTAGCCGCCGTGGATGAGCAGTTCTTC
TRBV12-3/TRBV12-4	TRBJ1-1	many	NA	CASSLGGSPGAEAFF	TGTGCCAGCAGTTTGGGGGGGTCCCCAGGGGCTGAAGCTTTCTTT
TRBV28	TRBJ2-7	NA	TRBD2	CASSFLTGTKVHEQYF	TGTGCCAGCAGTTTTTTGACCGGGACTAAGGTCCACGAGCAGTACTTC
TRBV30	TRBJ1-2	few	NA	CASSPRGRDVGRDYGYTF	TGTGCCTCCAGCCCTAGGGGCAGGGATGTCGGCCGCGACTATGGCTACACCTTC
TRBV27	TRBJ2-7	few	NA	CASSSPVAGEQYF	TGTGCCAGCAGTTCCCCCGTCGCGGGCGAGCAGTACTTC
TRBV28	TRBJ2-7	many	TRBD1	CASRQDRTNYEQYF	TGTGCCAGCCGTCAGGACAGGACGAACTACGAGCAGTACTTC
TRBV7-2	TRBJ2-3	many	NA	CASSPSLGDTQYF	TGTGCCAGCAGCCCTAGTTTGGGGGATACGCAGTATTTT
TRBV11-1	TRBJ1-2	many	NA	CASSRGTNYGYTF	TGTGCCAGCAGCCGTGGGACTAACTATGGCTACACCTTC